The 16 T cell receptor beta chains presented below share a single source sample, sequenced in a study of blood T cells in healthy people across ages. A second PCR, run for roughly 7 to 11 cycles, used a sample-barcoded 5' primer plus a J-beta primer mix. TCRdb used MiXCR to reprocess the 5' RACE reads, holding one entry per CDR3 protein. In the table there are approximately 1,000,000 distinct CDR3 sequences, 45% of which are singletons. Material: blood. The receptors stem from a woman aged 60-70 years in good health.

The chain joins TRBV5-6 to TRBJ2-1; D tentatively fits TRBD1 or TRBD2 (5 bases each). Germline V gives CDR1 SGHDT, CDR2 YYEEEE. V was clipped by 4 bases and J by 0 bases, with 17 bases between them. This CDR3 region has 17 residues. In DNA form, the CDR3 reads TGTGCCAGCAGCCCTGGTTGGTCAGGGAGCTCCTACAATGAGCAGTTCTTC. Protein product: CASSPGWSGSSYNEQFF.

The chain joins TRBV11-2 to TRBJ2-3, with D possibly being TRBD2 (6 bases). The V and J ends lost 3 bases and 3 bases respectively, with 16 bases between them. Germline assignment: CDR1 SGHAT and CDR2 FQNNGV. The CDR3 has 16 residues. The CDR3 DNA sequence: TGTGCCAGCAGCTTGCCCCTCTCCGGGGGTACAGATACGCAGTATTTT. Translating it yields CASSLPLSGGTDTQYF.

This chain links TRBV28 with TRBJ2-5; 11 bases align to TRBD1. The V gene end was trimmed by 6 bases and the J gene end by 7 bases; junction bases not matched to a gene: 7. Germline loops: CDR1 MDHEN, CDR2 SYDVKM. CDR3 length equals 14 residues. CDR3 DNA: TGTGCCAGCAGCCCGGTGGGACAGGGGGTGACCCAGTACTTC. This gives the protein CASSPVGQGVTQYF.

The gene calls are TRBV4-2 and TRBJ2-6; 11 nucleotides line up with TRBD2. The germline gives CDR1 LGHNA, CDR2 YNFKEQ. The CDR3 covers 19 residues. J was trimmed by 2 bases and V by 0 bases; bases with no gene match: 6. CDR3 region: CASSQDALAGVPGANVLTF. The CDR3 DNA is TGTGCCAGCAGCCAAGACGCACTAGCGGGAGTACCTGGGGCCAACGTCCTGACTTTC.

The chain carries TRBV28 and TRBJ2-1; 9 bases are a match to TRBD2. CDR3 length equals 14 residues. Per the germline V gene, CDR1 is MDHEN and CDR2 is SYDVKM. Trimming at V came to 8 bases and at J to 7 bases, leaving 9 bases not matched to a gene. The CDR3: CASQWSGRKNEQFF. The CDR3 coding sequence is TGTGCCAGCCAGTGGAGCGGGAGGAAAAATGAGCAGTTCTTC.

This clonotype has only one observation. The CDR3 DNA is TGCAGTGCTAGAGATGGACAGGGGGTCTATTCACCCCTCCACTTT. Translated, it gives CSARDGQGVYSPLHF. V and J are TRBV20-1 and TRBJ1-6; 10 nucleotides line up with TRBD1. Germline V lookup: CDR1 DFQATT, CDR2 SNEGSKA (reference sequence). This CDR3 region has 15 residues. The ends lost 0 bases at V and 8 bases at J; junction bases unmatched: 4.

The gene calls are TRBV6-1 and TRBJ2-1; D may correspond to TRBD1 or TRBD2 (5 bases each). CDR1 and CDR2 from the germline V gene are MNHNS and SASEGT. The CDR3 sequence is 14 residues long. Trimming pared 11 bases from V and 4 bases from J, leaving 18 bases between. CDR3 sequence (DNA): TGTGCCGGGCGAGAACCTGGGGGTTACAATGAGCAGTTCTTC. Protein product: CAGREPGGYNEQFF.

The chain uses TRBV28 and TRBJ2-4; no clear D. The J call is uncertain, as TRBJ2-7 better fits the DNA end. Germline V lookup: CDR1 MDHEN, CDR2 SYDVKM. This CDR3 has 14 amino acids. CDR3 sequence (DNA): TGTGCCAGCAGTTTCGGTAGGCGGAACTACGAGCAGTACTTC. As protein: CASSFGRRNYEQYF.

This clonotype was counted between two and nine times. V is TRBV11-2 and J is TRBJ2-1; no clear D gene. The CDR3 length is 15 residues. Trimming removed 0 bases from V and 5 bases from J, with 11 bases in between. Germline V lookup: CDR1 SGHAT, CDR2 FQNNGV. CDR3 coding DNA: TGTGCCAGCAGCTTAGACCGGGTGGTCAACAATGAGCAGTTCTTC. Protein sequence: CASSLDRVVNNEQFF.

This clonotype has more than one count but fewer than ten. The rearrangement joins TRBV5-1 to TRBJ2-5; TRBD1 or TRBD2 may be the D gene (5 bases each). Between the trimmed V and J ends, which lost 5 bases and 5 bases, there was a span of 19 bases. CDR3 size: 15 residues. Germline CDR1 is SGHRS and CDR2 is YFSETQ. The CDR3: CASRVSGQVWETQYF. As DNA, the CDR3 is TGCGCCAGCAGAGTTTCGGGGCAGGTTTGGGAGACCCAGTACTTC.

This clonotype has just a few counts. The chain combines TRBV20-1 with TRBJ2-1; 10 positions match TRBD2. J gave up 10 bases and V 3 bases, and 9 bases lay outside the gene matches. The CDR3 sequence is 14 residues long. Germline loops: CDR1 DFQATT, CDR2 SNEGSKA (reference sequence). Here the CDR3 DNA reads TGCAGTGCTAGGGGGCTAGCGGGAGCTGGAGAGCAGTTCTTC. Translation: CSARGLAGAGEQFF.

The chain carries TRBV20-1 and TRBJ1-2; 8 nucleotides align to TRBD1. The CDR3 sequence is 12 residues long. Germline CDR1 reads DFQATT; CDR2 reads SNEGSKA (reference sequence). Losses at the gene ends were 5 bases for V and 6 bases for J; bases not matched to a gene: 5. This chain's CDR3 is CSARGQADGYTF. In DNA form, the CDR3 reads TGCAGTGCTCGGGGACAGGCGGATGGCTACACCTTC.

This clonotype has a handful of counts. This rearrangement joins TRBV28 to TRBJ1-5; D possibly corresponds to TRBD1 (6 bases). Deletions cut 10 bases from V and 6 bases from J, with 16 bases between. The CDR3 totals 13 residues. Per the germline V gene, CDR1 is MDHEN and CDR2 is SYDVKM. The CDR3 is CATNQGIRQPQHF. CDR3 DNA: TGTGCCACCAATCAGGGGATTCGTCAGCCCCAGCATTTT.

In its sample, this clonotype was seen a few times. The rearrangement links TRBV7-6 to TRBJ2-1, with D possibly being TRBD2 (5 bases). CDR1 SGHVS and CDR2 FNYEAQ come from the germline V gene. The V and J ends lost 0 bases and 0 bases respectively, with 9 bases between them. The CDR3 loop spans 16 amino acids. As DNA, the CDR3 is TGTGCCAGCAGCTTAGCGCGGGCGAGCTCCTACAATGAGCAGTTCTTC. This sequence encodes CASSLARASSYNEQFF. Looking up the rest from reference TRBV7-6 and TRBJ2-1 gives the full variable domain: GAGVSQSPRYKVTKRGQDVALRCDPISGHVSLYWYRQALGQGPEFLTYFNYEAQQDKSGLPNDRFSAERPEGSISTLTIQRTEQRDSAMYRCASSLARASSYNEQFFGPGTRLTVL.

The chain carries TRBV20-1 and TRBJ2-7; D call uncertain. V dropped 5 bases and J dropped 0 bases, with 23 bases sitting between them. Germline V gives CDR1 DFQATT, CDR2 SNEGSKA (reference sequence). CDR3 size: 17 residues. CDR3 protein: CSALLLNEQLGSYEQYF. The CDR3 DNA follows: TGCAGTGCTCTTCTACTAAATGAACAGCTGGGCTCCTACGAGCAGTACTTC.

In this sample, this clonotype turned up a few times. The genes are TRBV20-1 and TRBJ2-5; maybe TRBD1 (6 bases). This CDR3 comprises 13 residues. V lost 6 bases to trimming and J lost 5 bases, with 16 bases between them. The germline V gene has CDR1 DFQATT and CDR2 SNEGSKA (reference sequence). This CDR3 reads CSAEQGGRETQYF. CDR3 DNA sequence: TGCAGTGCGGAACAGGGTGGGCGTGAGACCCAGTACTTC.